The entry below describes one T cell receptor (beta chain). Germline values: CDR1 MNHNS, CDR2 SASEGT. V gave up 4 bases and J gave up 1 base, with 7 bases separating them. This CDR3 region has 13 residues. The data originate from a study of CD8 T cells in Susac syndrome. In blood CD8+ and CD4+ T cells, TCR beta underwent sequencing. TEMRA cells underwent FACS enrichment and CD8+ and CD4+ T cells underwent negative isolation. Reverse transcription of roughly 0.45 to 1 ug RNA was performed with random hexamers. Across 54 Vbeta and 13 Jbeta, TCR beta CDR3 was amplified with immunoSEQ multiplex PCR. TCRdb fed the immunoSEQ multiplex PCR reads into MiXCR, producing one record per CDR3 protein. The sample holds tens of thousands of distinct CDR3 sequences, just over 95% seen once.

V usage is TRBV6-1 and J usage is TRBJ2-5; D is undetermined. This receptor was identified in a human donor with multiple sclerosis. Specimen: CD4+ T cells from PBMCs. The CDR3 is CASSGAVQETQYF. CDR3 coding DNA: TGTGCCAGCAGTGGGGCAGTCCAAGAGACCCAGTACTTC.